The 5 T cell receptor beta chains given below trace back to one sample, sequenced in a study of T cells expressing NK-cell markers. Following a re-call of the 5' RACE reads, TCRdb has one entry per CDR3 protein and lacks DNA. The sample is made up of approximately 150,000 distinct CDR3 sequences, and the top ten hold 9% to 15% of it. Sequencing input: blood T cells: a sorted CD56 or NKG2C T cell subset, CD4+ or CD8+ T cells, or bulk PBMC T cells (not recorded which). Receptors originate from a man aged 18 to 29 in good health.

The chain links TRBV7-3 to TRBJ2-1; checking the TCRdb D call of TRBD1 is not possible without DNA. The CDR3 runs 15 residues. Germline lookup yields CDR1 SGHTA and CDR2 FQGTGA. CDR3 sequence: CASSPTGWDSYEQFF.

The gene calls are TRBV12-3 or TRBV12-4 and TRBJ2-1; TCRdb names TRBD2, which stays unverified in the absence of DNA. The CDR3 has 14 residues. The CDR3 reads CASSYGTSLNEQFF.

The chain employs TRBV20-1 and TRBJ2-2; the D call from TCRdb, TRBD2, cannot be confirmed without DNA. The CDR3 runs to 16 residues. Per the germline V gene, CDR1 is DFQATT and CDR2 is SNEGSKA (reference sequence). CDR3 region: CSAPGPAGNSHGELFF.

The CDR3 loop is CASSFAGVGNEQFF. The genes are TRBV5-1 and TRBJ2-1; TCRdb's assignment of TRBD2 cannot be checked, as there is no DNA. Germline V CDR1 and CDR2: SGHRS, YFSETQ. There are 14 residues in the CDR3.

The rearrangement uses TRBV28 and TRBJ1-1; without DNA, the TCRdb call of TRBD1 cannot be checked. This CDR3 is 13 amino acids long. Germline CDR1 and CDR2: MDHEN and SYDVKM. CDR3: CASSAGTEDEAFF.